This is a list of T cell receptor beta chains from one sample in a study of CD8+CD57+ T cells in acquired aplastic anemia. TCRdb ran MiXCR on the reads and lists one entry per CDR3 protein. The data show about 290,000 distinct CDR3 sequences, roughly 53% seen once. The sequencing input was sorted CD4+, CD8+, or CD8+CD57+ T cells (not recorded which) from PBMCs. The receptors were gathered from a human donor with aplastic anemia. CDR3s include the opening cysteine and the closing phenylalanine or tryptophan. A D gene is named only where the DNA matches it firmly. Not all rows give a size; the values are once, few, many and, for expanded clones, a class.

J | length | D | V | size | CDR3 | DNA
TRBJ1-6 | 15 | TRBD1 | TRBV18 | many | CASSPEGQGVSPLHF | TGTGCCAGCTCACCGGAGGGACAGGGGGTTTCACCCCTCCACTTT
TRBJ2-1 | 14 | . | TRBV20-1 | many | CSARGGGPRDEQFF | TGCAGTGCGAGGGGGGGGGGCCCAAGGGATGAGCAGTTCTTC
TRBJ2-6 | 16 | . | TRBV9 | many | CASTRTASSGANVLTF | TGTGCCAGCACCAGGACCGCTAGCTCTGGGGCCAACGTCCTGACTTTC
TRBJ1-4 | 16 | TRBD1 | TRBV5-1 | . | CASTERDSSFNEKLFF | TGCGCCAGCACCGAAAGGGACAGCTCCTTTAATGAAAAACTGTTTTTT
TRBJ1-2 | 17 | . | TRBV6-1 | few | CASRHREVGLKGYGYTF | TGTGCCAGCAGGCACAGGGAAGTGGGGTTAAAGGGCTATGGCTACACCTTC
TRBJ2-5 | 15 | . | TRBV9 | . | CASSGLRWVRETQYF | TGTGCCAGCAGCGGCCTGAGATGGGTTCGAGAGACCCAGTACTTC
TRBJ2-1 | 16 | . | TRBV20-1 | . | CSARDPLTGGPLEQFF | TGCAGTGCTAGAGACCCCTTGACCGGGGGCCCATTGGAGCAGTTCTTC
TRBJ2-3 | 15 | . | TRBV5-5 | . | CASSPTLSVTDTQYF | TGTGCCAGCAGCCCTACCCTCTCAGTTACAGATACGCAGTATTTT
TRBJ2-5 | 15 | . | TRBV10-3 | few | CAISSQGMGQETQYF | TGTGCCATCAGCTCACAGGGAATGGGCCAAGAGACCCAGTACTTC
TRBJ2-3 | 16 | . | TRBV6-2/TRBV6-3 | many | CASSYPWGTSTDTQYF | TGTGCCAGCAGTTACCCGTGGGGTACGAGCACAGATACGCAGTATTTT
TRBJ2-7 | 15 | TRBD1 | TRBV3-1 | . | CASSQAMDRGYEQYF | TGTGCCAGCAGCCAAGCTATGGACAGGGGCTACGAGCAGTACTTC
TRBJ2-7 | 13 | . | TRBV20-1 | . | CSARMGSSYEQYF | TGCAGTGCTAGAATGGGAAGCTCCTACGAGCAGTACTTC
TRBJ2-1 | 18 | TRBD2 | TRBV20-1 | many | CSARKKREKLSSYNEQFF | TGCAGTGCTAGAAAAAAGCGGGAGAAATTAAGCTCCTACAATGAGCAGTTCTTC
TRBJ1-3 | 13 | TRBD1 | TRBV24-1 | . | CATSDSDRDTIYF | TGTGCCACCAGTGATTCGGACAGGGACACCATATATTTT
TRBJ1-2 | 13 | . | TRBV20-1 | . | CSARAEANYGYTF | TGCAGTGCTAGAGCTGAAGCTAACTATGGCTACACCTTC
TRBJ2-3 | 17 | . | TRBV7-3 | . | CASSPTGPNTGGGTQYF | TGTGCCAGCAGCCCGACAGGGCCTAACACCGGGGGGGGTACGCAGTATTTT
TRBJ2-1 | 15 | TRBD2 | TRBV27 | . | CASKVTSGANNEQFF | TGTGCCAGCAAGGTCACTAGCGGAGCTAACAATGAGCAGTTCTTC
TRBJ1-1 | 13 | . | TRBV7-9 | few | CASSLDRWTEAFF | TGTGCCAGCAGTTTAGACCGATGGACTGAAGCTTTCTTT
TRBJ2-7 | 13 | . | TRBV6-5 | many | CASSYFPGSRQYF | TGTGCCAGCAGTTACTTCCCGGGAAGTCGGCAGTACTTC
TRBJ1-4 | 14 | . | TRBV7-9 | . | CASSFWPTGEKLFF | TGTGCCAGCAGCTTTTGGCCAACTGGTGAAAAACTGTTTTTT
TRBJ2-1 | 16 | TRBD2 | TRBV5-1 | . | CVSSLGAASGVGEQFF | TGCGTCAGCAGCTTAGGGGCGGCTAGCGGGGTTGGTGAGCAGTTCTTC
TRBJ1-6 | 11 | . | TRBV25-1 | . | CASRGLSPLHF | TGTGCCAGCAGGGGGCTGTCACCCCTCCACTTT
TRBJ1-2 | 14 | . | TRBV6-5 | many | CASSYSGQNYGYTF | TGTGCCAGCAGTTACTCGGGGCAGAACTATGGCTACACCTTC
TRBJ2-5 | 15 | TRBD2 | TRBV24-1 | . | CATGGTSGVPETQYF | TGTGCCACCGGGGGGACTAGCGGGGTCCCGGAGACCCAGTACTTC
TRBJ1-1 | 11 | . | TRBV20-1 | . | CSARMALEAFF | TGCAGTGCTAGGATGGCGTTAGAAGCTTTCTTT
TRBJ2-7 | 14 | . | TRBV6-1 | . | CASSPGGPEGEQYF | TGTGCCAGCAGCCCCGGGGGACCGGAAGGCGAGCAGTACTTC
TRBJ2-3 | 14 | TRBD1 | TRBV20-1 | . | CSASRDSQTDTQYF | TGCAGTGCTAGTAGGGACAGCCAGACAGATACGCAGTATTTT
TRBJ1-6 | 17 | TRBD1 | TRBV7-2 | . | CASSLSLQGQGRSPLHF | TGTGCCAGCAGCTTATCCCTACAAGGACAGGGCCGTTCACCCCTCCACTTT
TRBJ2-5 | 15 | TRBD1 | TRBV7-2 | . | CASSLAGQARETQYF | TGTGCCAGCAGCTTAGCGGGACAGGCGAGGGAGACCCAGTACTTC